These 11 T cell receptor beta chains share one sample of origin, sequenced in a study of blood T cell repertoires in COVID-19. Clones were sequenced by immunoSEQ multiplex PCR, and TCRdb holds only the in-frame ones, with some missing. The top ten hold 4.5% to 5.5% of the sample, which has over 85,000 clones, over 75% seen once. Sample: peripheral blood. The receptors stem from an elderly woman with acute or convalescent COVID-19.

V is TRBV19 and J is TRBJ2-7; 8 bases fit TRBD1. The CDR3 has 14 residues. Unmatched junction bases numbered 5, after V lost 6 bases and J lost 1 base. CDR1 and CDR2 (germline): LNHDA, SQIVND (reference sequence). CDR3 sequence reads: CASREQGDSYEQYF. CDR3 sequence (DNA): TGTGCCAGTAGGGAACAGGGGGATTCCTACGAGCAGTACTTC.

The chain recombines TRBV10-3 with TRBJ1-2, with no clear D. The CDR3 totals 12 residues. Germline values: CDR1 ENHRY, CDR2 SYGVKD. Trimming removed 0 bases at V and 6 bases at J, with 5 bases between. This CDR3 reads CAISESSDGYTF. The CDR3 nucleotides are TGTGCCATCAGTGAGTCGTCTGATGGCTACACCTTC.

This rearrangement joins TRBV19 to TRBJ1-2; 7 nucleotides line up with TRBD1. V lost 0 bases, J lost 3 bases, and 4 bases stayed unmatched. CDR3 length: 15 residues. The germline V gene encodes CDR1 LNHDA and CDR2 SQIVND (reference sequence). CDR3: CASSIETGNDYGYTF. CDR3 nucleotides: TGTGCCAGTAGTATAGAGACAGGGAACGACTATGGCTACACCTTC.

The chain joins TRBV7-2 to TRBJ2-1; D is possibly TRBD1 (6 bases). This CDR3 contains 15 residues. Germline-derived CDR1 and CDR2 are SGHTA and FQGNSA. V gave up 0 bases and J gave up 4 bases, with 10 bases separating them. This CDR3 reads CASSLAGALYNEQFF. In DNA form, the CDR3 reads TGTGCCAGCAGCTTAGCGGGGGCCCTATACAATGAGCAGTTCTTC.

The chain recombines TRBV14 with TRBJ2-3; maybe TRBD2 (6 bases). CDR1 is SGHDN and CDR2 is FVKESK in the germline V gene. Trimming shortened V by 2 bases and J by 6 bases, and 15 bases separated the two germline ends. The CDR3 is made up of 15 amino acids. The CDR3 is CASSQSGRNGDTQYF. CDR3 nucleotide sequence: TGTGCCAGCAGCCAATCAGGGAGGAATGGGGATACGCAGTATTTT. The full variable domain, with the rest looked up from reference TRBV14 and TRBJ2-3, is EAGVTQFPSHSVIEKGQTVTLRCDPISGHDNLYWYRRVMGKEIKFLLHFVKESKQDESGMPNNRFLAERTGGTYSTLKVQPAELEDSGVYFCASSQSGRNGDTQYFGPGTRLTVL.

The table lists this clone with a few counts. The chain employs TRBV6-5 and TRBJ2-5, with 11 nucleotides matching TRBD1. Germline-derived CDR1 and CDR2 are MNHEY and SVGAGI. The trim removed 6 bases at V and 5 bases at J, leaving 8 bases unmatched. The length of the CDR3 is 15 residues. The CDR3 is CASRARTGGEETQYF. As DNA, the CDR3 is TGTGCCAGCAGGGCCCGGACAGGGGGCGAGGAGACCCAGTACTTC.

V usage is TRBV12-5 and J usage is TRBJ2-2; a weak D match, TRBD2 (5 bases). Germline loops: CDR1 LGHNT, CDR2 FRNRAP. This CDR3 region has 15 residues. Trimming removed 7 bases at V and 1 base at J, with 13 bases between. CDR3 amino acids: CASASPGGNTGELFF. In DNA, the CDR3 is TGTGCTAGTGCCAGTCCTGGAGGGAACACCGGGGAGCTGTTTTTT.

CDR3 sequence (DNA): TGTGCCAGCAGTTTCAGGGTCTCTGGGGCCAACGTCCTGACTTTC. Translated: CASSFRVSGANVLTF. This chain joins TRBV7-3 and TRBJ2-6; maybe TRBD1 (5 bases). CDR3 length equals 15 residues. The ends were cut back, 6 bases at V and 0 bases at J, with 9 bases in the middle. The germline CDR1 and CDR2 sequences are SGHTA and FQGTGA.

The chain uses TRBV5-1 and TRBJ2-3; TRBD2 aligns across 10 bases. CDR3 length equals 16 residues. Germline V CDR1 and CDR2: SGHRS, YFSETQ. Trimming at V came to 3 bases and at J to 3 bases, leaving 7 bases not matched to a gene. CDR3 sequence reads: CASSSASGRMTDTQYF. As DNA, the CDR3 is TGCGCCAGCAGCTCCGCTAGCGGGAGAATGACAGATACGCAGTATTTT.

CDR3 sequence reads: CSVDGPGSYGYTF. DNA of the CDR3: TGCAGCGTTGACGGCCCAGGATCCTATGGCTACACCTTC. The rearrangement uses TRBV29-1 and TRBJ1-2; D is ambiguous. V gave up 3 bases and J gave up 4 bases, with 12 bases separating them. The germline V gene has CDR1 SQVTM and CDR2 ANQGSEA. The CDR3 consists of 13 residues.

The CDR3 DNA reads as TGCGCCAGCAGTGAAGCCCCAAACTATGGCTACACCTTC. Translated: CASSEAPNYGYTF. This chain joins TRBV10-1 and TRBJ1-2; D gene unclear. There are 13 residues in the CDR3. Between the trimmed V and J ends, which lost 3 bases and 2 bases, there was a span of 7 bases. Germline CDR1 WNHNN, CDR2 SYGVQD (reference sequence).